These 32 T cell receptor beta chains were sequenced from one sample in a study of T cells in localized non-small cell lung cancer. TCRdb keeps only in-frame clones here, not all; method: immunoSEQ multiplex PCR. There are about 52,000 clones in the sample; around 90% occur only once, and about 16% lies in the top ten. The starting material was PBMCs, obtained before any cancer treatment. These receptors came from a female donor with stage II lung adenocarcinoma.

The V gene is TRBV15, the J gene TRBJ1-5; tentatively, D is TRBD1 (5 bases). CDR3 length: 15 residues. Germline lookup yields CDR1 LNHNV and CDR2 YYDKDF (reference sequence). Deletions cut 3 bases from V and 5 bases from J, with 14 bases between. The CDR3 sequence is CATSSTGTIHQPQHF. For the CDR3, the DNA is TGTGCCACCAGCAGCACCGGGACTATCCATCAGCCCCAGCATTTT.

CDR3 loop: CASSPGQGYYYGYTF. DNA for the CDR3: TGTGCCAGCAGCCCGGGACAGGGATACTACTATGGCTACACCTTC. The V gene is TRBV14, the J gene TRBJ1-2; 9 bases are a match to TRBD1. Germline values: CDR1 SGHDN, CDR2 FVKESK. The ends lost 4 bases at V and 3 bases at J; junction bases unmatched: 6. This CDR3 comprises 15 residues.

The chain carries TRBV6-5 and TRBJ1-1; D possibly corresponds to TRBD1 (5 bases). Germline V gene data show CDR1 as MNHEY and CDR2 as SVGAGI. This CDR3 comprises 13 residues. V lost 6 bases and J 4 bases, leaving 12 bases between the germline ends. The CDR3 DNA follows: TGTGCCAGCAGAAAGGGGTTGGGCACTGAAGCTTTCTTT. Amino acids: CASRKGLGTEAFF.

The rearrangement uses TRBV4-1 and TRBJ1-1, with D hard to call. Trimming removed 1 base from V and 1 base from J, with 7 bases in between. CDR1 is MGHRA, CDR2 YSYEKL, per germline. The CDR3 spans 14 residues. CDR3 DNA sequence: TGCGCCAGCAGCCAAGTTCTGGGGAACACTGAAGCTTTCTTT. This translates into CASSQVLGNTEAFF.

This clone was seen more than once but under ten times. This chain uses TRBV28 with TRBJ1-1, with D possibly TRBD1 on 5 matching bases. This CDR3 region has 13 residues. Germline loops: CDR1 MDHEN, CDR2 SYDVKM. The germline V and J ends were trimmed by 2 bases and 4 bases, with 8 bases remaining between them. The CDR3 loop is CASSLGGFTEAFF. The CDR3 region has the DNA TGTGCCAGCAGTTTAGGGGGTTTCACTGAAGCTTTCTTT.

This rearrangement joins TRBV9 to TRBJ1-5; D ambiguous. The CDR3 loop spans 13 amino acids. Between the trimmed V and J ends, which lost 2 bases and 3 bases, there was a span of 6 bases. Germline CDR1 and CDR2: SGDLS and YYNGEE. The CDR3 loop reads CASSVSDNQPQHF. CDR3 coding DNA: TGTGCCAGCAGCGTGTCGGACAATCAGCCCCAGCATTTT.

This chain's CDR3 is CASNPRTGSDEQYF. DNA for the CDR3: TGTGCCAGCAACCCACGGACAGGGTCGGACGAGCAGTACTTC. The chain uses TRBV25-1 and TRBJ2-7; the match to TRBD1 covers 8 bases. Germline lookup yields CDR1 MGHDK and CDR2 SYGVNS. V lost 7 bases and J lost 5; bases outside the gene matches: 10. The CDR3 has 14 residues.

V and J are TRBV18 and TRBJ1-3, with 7 bases fitting TRBD1. Trimming at V came to 2 bases and at J to 11 bases, leaving 21 bases not matched to a gene. Germline assignment: CDR1 KGHSH and CDR2 LQKENI. The CDR3 length is 18 residues. The CDR3 DNA follows: TGTGCCAGCTCACCATTTCCGGTATTTGGACAGGTCGCGATCCCCATATATTTT. It is translated as CASSPFPVFGQVAIPIYF.

The chain carries TRBV5-1 and TRBJ2-2; 8 bases map to TRBD1. The CDR3 has 15 residues. Trimming at V came to 5 bases and at J to 1 base, leaving 4 bases not matched to a gene. Germline V gives CDR1 SGHRS, CDR2 YFSETQ. CDR3 in DNA: TGCGCCAGCAGTCCAGGGGGCGGGAACACCGGGGAGCTGTTTTTT. It is translated as CASSPGGGNTGELFF.

J is TRBJ2-2 and V is TRBV2; a possible D gene is TRBD1 (6 bases). Germline V gene data show CDR1 as SNHLY and CDR2 as FYNNEI. V was cut by 2 bases and J by 6 bases, with 13 bases left in between. The CDR3 covers 15 residues. The CDR3 loop reads CASSESGAVAGELFF. CDR3 nucleotide sequence: TGTGCCAGCAGTGAATCAGGGGCCGTGGCCGGGGAGCTGTTTTTT.

The rearrangement joins TRBV7-9 to TRBJ1-4, with a weak D call TRBD1 (5 bases). This CDR3 spans 14 amino acids. CDR1 SEHNR and CDR2 FQNEAQ come from the germline V gene (reference sequence). V shed 4 bases and J shed 7 bases, with 13 bases lying between them. Here the CDR3 reads CASSSRDRSEKLFF. CDR3 nucleotide sequence: TGTGCCAGCAGCTCCCGGGACCGGAGTGAAAAACTGTTTTTT.

The genes are TRBV19 and TRBJ1-4; D remains unclear. Trimming removed 3 bases from V and 2 bases from J, with 7 bases in between. CDR1 is LNHDA, CDR2 SQIVND, per germline (reference sequence). This CDR3 has 14 residues. The CDR3 DNA reads as TGTGCCAGTAGTATCGCCGTTACTAATGAAAAACTGTTTTTT. Translation gives CASSIAVTNEKLFF.

The chain joins TRBV7-2 to TRBJ1-5, with unresolved D. Germline V gives CDR1 SGHTA, CDR2 FQGNSA. The CDR3 contains 15 residues. V was pared by 2 bases and J by 0 bases, with 8 bases between. The DNA of the CDR3 is TGTGCCAGCAGCTTATGGTCAGATAGCAATCAGCCCCAGCATTTT. The encoded protein is CASSLWSDSNQPQHF.

This clone was counted ten times or more. J is TRBJ1-2 and V is TRBV4-1; TRBD1 matches at 9 bases. The germline V gene has CDR1 MGHRA and CDR2 YSYEKL. CDR3 size: 15 residues. Trimming took 1 base from V and 5 from J; bases not matched to a gene: 5. The CDR3 coding sequence is TGCGCCAGCAGCCAAGTCGGGACAGGGCTTTATGGCTACACCTTC. It specifies CASSQVGTGLYGYTF.

The chain has TRBV5-5 and TRBJ2-1; TRBD2 aligns across 11 bases. The CDR3 runs 15 residues. The ends lost 4 bases at V and 3 bases at J; junction bases unmatched: 3. CDR1 and CDR2 (germline): SGHKS, YYEKEE (reference sequence). The CDR3 sequence is CASSQLAGVYNEQFF. The CDR3 DNA follows: TGTGCCAGCAGCCAACTAGCGGGGGTCTACAATGAGCAGTTCTTC.

The chain combines TRBV5-8 with TRBJ1-5; possibly TRBD1 for D (6 bases). CDR1 is SGHTS, CDR2 YDEGEE, per germline. V dropped 6 bases and J dropped 7 bases, with 17 bases sitting between them. This CDR3 contains 14 residues. The CDR3 loop reads CASTTTGTQQPQHF. The CDR3 DNA reads as TGTGCCAGCACCACAACAGGGACGCAGCAGCCCCAGCATTTT.

This clone was picked up a small number of times. The chain combines TRBV5-1 with TRBJ1-2, with TRBD1 identical over 8 bases. Germline loops: CDR1 SGHRS, CDR2 YFSETQ. V lost 2 bases, J lost 7 bases, and 1 base stayed unmatched. The CDR3 contains 12 residues. CDR3 protein: CASSFDRGGYTF. CDR3 nucleotide sequence: TGCGCCAGCAGCTTTGACAGGGGTGGCTACACCTTC.

V is TRBV7-8 and J is TRBJ1-6; D remains unclear. Trimming left V 2 bases short and J 0 bases short, with 5 bases between. CDR1 SGHVS and CDR2 FQNEAQ come from the germline V gene. The CDR3 has 15 residues. The CDR3: CASSLSDSYNSPLHF. DNA for the CDR3: TGTGCCAGCAGCTTATCAGACTCCTATAATTCACCCCTCCACTTT.

CDR3 sequence (DNA): TGCAGTGCATATCAGGGCTACGAGCAGTACTTC. It translates to CSAYQGYEQYF. V gene TRBV20-1 combines with J gene TRBJ2-7; tentative D call: TRBD1 (5 bases). CDR3 size: 11 residues. Germline V gives CDR1 DFQATT, CDR2 SNEGSKA (reference sequence). Trimming removed 6 bases at V and 3 bases at J, with 9 bases between.

The V gene is TRBV27, the J gene TRBJ2-2; D not resolved. Germline V gives CDR1 MNHEY, CDR2 SMNVEV (reference sequence). CDR3 size: 14 residues. V lost 5 bases and J lost 3, with 10 bases in between. This CDR3 is CASSAGPYTGELFF. The DNA for the CDR3 is TGTGCCAGCAGTGCCGGACCTTACACCGGGGAGCTGTTTTTT.

The chain combines TRBV29-1 with TRBJ2-1, with 11 nucleotides matching TRBD2. Trimming cost V 6 bases and J 4 bases; bases outside gene matches: 5. Per germline, CDR1 SQVTM and CDR2 ANQGSEA. The CDR3 runs to 14 residues. This CDR3 reads CSVEGTSGYNEQFF. The CDR3 region has the DNA TGCAGCGTGGAGGGGACTAGCGGTTACAATGAGCAGTTCTTC.

This sequence joins TRBV27 and TRBJ1-2; TRBD1 agrees at 7 bases. With 0 bases clipped from V and 3 bases from J, the junction kept 13 bases outside the gene matches. The CDR3 consists of 18 residues. Germline CDR1 MNHEY, CDR2 SMNVEV (reference sequence). The DNA of the CDR3 is TGTGCCAGCAGTTTATCATGGGAAGACAGGGAAGGGGACTATGGCTACACCTTC. As protein: CASSLSWEDREGDYGYTF.

The rearrangement joins TRBV20-1 to TRBJ1-1; 7 bases line up with TRBD1. V was pared by 6 bases and J by 4 bases, with 2 bases of the junction left unmatched. This CDR3 is 11 amino acids long. Germline V lookup: CDR1 DFQATT, CDR2 SNEGSKA (reference sequence). The CDR3: CSANRGTEAFF. The CDR3 nucleotides are TGCAGTGCAAACAGGGGCACTGAAGCTTTCTTT.

The chain carries TRBV7-9 and TRBJ2-7; 8 bases are a match to TRBD1. This CDR3 comprises 15 residues. Trimming took 5 bases from V and 6 from J; bases not matched to a gene: 12. Germline V gene sequence: CDR1 SEHNR, CDR2 FQNEAQ (reference sequence). CDR3 amino acids: CASSATGDPFGEQYF. CDR3 sequence (DNA): TGTGCCAGCAGCGCGACAGGGGATCCTTTCGGCGAGCAGTACTTC.

This clone came up once. This chain uses TRBV7-2 with TRBJ1-2; unclear D gene. The V end was cut by 1 base, the J end by 2 bases, with 11 bases between. The germline V gene encodes CDR1 SGHTA and CDR2 FQGNSA. This CDR3 has 15 amino acids. Here the CDR3 DNA reads TGTGCCAGCAGCTTAGGGATACCCTTGAACTATGGCTACACCTTC. As protein: CASSLGIPLNYGYTF.

This clone is a singleton in its sample. The DNA for the CDR3 is TGTGCCAGCATCCCGGGACCGCTCCGCGACTATGGCTACACCTTC. Translation gives CASIPGPLRDYGYTF. V gene TRBV21-1 combines with J gene TRBJ1-2. TRBV21-1 is annotated as a pseudogene. The CDR3 is made up of 15 amino acids.

The chain joins TRBV19 to TRBJ1-3, with 8 bases identical to TRBD1. Germline V gene data show CDR1 as LNHDA and CDR2 as SQIVND (reference sequence). J lost 2 bases, V lost 5 bases, and 17 bases had no gene match. The CDR3 is 19 residues long. In nucleotides, the CDR3 is TGTGCCAGTAGTTCCCCTCTAGACCGGACAGGGTTGACTGGAAACACCATATATTTT. Translation: CASSSPLDRTGLTGNTIYF.

The genes are TRBV28 and TRBJ1-2; tentative D call: TRBD1 (5 bases). V was trimmed by 11 bases and J by 2 bases, leaving 15 bases between them. This CDR3 contains 13 residues. The germline CDR1 and CDR2 sequences are MDHEN and SYDVKM. CDR3: CAVEGSGNYGYTF. The CDR3 bases are TGTGCCGTTGAGGGGTCGGGAAACTATGGCTACACCTTC.

The chain has TRBV27 and TRBJ2-1; 7 bases are a match to TRBD1. This CDR3 contains 17 residues. Germline V gives CDR1 MNHEY, CDR2 SMNVEV (reference sequence). Unmatched junction bases numbered 16, after V lost 3 bases and J lost 8 bases. The CDR3 here is CASSFTTGIVSVHEQFF. The CDR3 DNA follows: TGTGCCAGCAGTTTCACGACAGGGATTGTTTCTGTCCATGAGCAGTTCTTC.

This clone was detected only once. The rearrangement joins TRBV15 to TRBJ2-5, with 7 bases aligning to TRBD2. From germline, CDR1 is LNHNV and CDR2 YYDKDF (reference sequence). V shed 4 bases and J 2 bases; nucleotides not matched to a gene: 7. The CDR3 length is 15 residues. The DNA for the CDR3 is TGTGCCACCAGCATAGAAGCGGGGATACAAGAGACCCAGTACTTC. This translates into CATSIEAGIQETQYF.

This chain links TRBV4-1 with TRBJ2-7; 9 bases align to TRBD2. Germline CDR1 and CDR2: MGHRA and YSYEKL. The V gene end was trimmed by 0 bases and the J gene end by 6 bases; junction bases not matched to a gene: 3. This CDR3 comprises 14 residues. Written as DNA, the CDR3 is TGCGCCAGCAGCCAAGATAGCGGGGGTGGCGAGCAGTACTTC. Protein product: CASSQDSGGGEQYF.

The V and J genes are TRBV6-1 and TRBJ1-2; tentative D call: TRBD1 (5 bases). The germline CDR1 and CDR2 sequences are MNHNS and SASEGT. V lost 0 bases, J lost 5 bases, and 10 bases lay in between. The CDR3 consists of 14 residues. In DNA, the CDR3 is TGTGCCAGCAGTGAAGCTTGGGCAGGGTATGGCTACACCTTC. It codes for CASSEAWAGYGYTF.